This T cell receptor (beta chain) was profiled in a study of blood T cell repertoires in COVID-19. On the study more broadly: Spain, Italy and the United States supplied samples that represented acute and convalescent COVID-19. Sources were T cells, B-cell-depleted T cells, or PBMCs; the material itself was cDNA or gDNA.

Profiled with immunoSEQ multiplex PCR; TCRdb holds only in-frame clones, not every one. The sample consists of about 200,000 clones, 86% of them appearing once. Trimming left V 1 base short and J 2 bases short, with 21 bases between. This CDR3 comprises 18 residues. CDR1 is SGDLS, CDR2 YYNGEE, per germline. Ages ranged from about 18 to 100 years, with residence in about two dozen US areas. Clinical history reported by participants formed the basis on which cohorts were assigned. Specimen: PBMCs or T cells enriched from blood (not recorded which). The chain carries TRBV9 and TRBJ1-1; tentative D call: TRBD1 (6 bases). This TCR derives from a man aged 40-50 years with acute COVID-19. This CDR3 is CASSVSIRDGQINTEAFF. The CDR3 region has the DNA TGTGCCAGCAGCGTAAGTATACGGGACGGACAGATCAACACTGAAGCTTTCTTT. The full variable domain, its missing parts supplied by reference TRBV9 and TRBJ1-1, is DSGVTQTPKHLITATGQRVTLRCSPRSGDLSVYWYQQSLDQGLQFLIQYYNGEERAKGNILERFSAQQFPDLHSELNLSSLELGDSALYFCASSVSIRDGQINTEAFFGQGTRLTVV.